This entry lists 10 T cell receptor beta chains sequenced from one sample in a study of T-cell memory formation after mild COVID-19. TCRdb fed the 5' RACE reads into MiXCR, producing one record per CDR3 protein. The sample records approximately 230,000 distinct CDR3 sequences, over 15% being singletons. The sample consisted of PBMCs or a T cell subset sorted from them (not recorded which). These receptors all stem from a man aged 18 to 29 who had mild COVID-19 (a few samples of this study predate the infection). Cell type and time point are not known.

This clonotype was seen a few times. The rearrangement uses TRBV20-1 and TRBJ2-2, with 11 bases matching TRBD2. Germline V lookup: CDR1 DFQATT, CDR2 SNEGSKA (reference sequence). V lost 4 bases to trimming and J lost 4 bases; unmatched junction nucleotides: 11. The CDR3 has 17 residues. The CDR3 loop is CSAIWLAGGRGTGELFF. For the CDR3, the DNA is TGCAGTGCTATATGGCTAGCGGGGGGCCGGGGCACCGGGGAGCTGTTTTTT.

This chain uses TRBV5-1 with TRBJ1-6, with a tentative D call TRBD1 (6 bases). Germline V gene sequence: CDR1 SGHRS, CDR2 YFSETQ. The CDR3 totals 15 residues. The V end was cut by 0 bases, the J end by 6 bases, with 10 bases between. CDR3 nucleotide sequence: TGCGCCAGCAGCTTGGTAGGGGGATTTAATTCACCCCTCCACTTT. Translating it yields CASSLVGGFNSPLHF. The full variable domain, with the rest looked up from reference TRBV5-1 and TRBJ1-6, is KAGVTQTPRYLIKTRGQQVTLSCSPISGHRSVSWYQQTPGQGLQFLFEYFSETQRNKGNFPGRFSGRQFSNSRSEMNVSTLELGDSALYLCASSLVGGFNSPLHFGNGTRLTVT.

The V gene is TRBV18, the J gene TRBJ1-2; D is undetermined. Germline lookup yields CDR1 KGHSH and CDR2 LQKENI. Trimming took 3 bases from V and 4 from J, leaving 15 bases between them. CDR3 length equals 15 residues. The CDR3: CASSPASTAIYGYTF. DNA of the CDR3: TGTGCCAGCTCACCCGCATCCACAGCTATCTATGGCTACACCTTC.

V and J are TRBV12-3 or TRBV12-4 and TRBJ1-1; D unclear. The CDR3 contains 13 residues. Trimming cost V 3 bases and J 6 bases, with 11 bases left between them. DNA for the CDR3: TGTGCCAGCAGTTTTACAATTCGGGCTGAAGCTTTCTTT. Encoded protein: CASSFTIRAEAFF.

The chain employs TRBV27 and TRBJ1-3, with D hard to call. Trimming shortened V by 5 bases and J by 2 bases, and 13 bases separated the two germline ends. The CDR3 consists of 15 residues. Germline loops: CDR1 MNHEY, CDR2 SMNVEV (reference sequence). CDR3: CASSPLGGPGNTIYF. The CDR3 DNA reads TGTGCCAGCAGTCCACTGGGAGGGCCTGGAAACACCATATATTTT.

The chain is built from TRBV7-2 and TRBJ2-3; the match to TRBD1 covers 12 bases. CDR3 length equals 16 residues. In germline, CDR1 is SGHTA, CDR2 FQGNSA. V shed 4 bases, J shed 7 bases, and the junction held 9 bases outside the gene matches. The CDR3 DNA sequence: TGTGCCAGCAGCTCCCGAGGGACAGGGGGCTTGAATACGCAGTATTTT. It is translated as CASSSRGTGGLNTQYF.

This clonotype was seen a handful of times. Relative to the germline gene, one junction end is altered; a read error may explain this. The chain recombines TRBV7-7 with TRBJ1-4; no clear D gene. This CDR3 is 15 amino acids long. Germline CDR1 reads SSHAT; CDR2 reads FNYEAQ (reference sequence). CDR3 sequence (DNA): TGTGCTAGCAGCTTATCTTCGGGGTTAAATGAAAAACTGTTTTTT. The encoded protein is CASSLSSGLNEKLFF.

The genes are TRBV5-1 and TRBJ2-2, with D maybe TRBD1 (5 bases). This CDR3 has 14 amino acids. The germline V gene has CDR1 SGHRS and CDR2 YFSETQ. With 9 bases removed from V and 5 bases from J, the gap between germline ends came to 17 bases. CDR3 sequence reads: CATSGDAGTGELFF. In DNA form, the CDR3 reads TGCGCCACCTCGGGCGACGCAGGGACCGGGGAGCTGTTTTTT.

This clonotype has only a few counts. The V gene is TRBV18, the J gene TRBJ2-1, with 11 bases aligning to TRBD1. The CDR3 covers 15 residues. J lost 8 bases, V lost 10 bases, and 13 bases had no gene match. Germline V lookup: CDR1 KGHSH, CDR2 LQKENI. The CDR3 is CATTPGTGGIYEQFF. Here the CDR3 DNA reads TGTGCCACCACCCCCGGGACAGGGGGAATCTATGAGCAGTTCTTC.

The V and J genes are TRBV28 and TRBJ1-5; tentatively, D is TRBD1 (5 bases). CDR1 is MDHEN, CDR2 SYDVKM, per germline. This CDR3 contains 12 residues. V was shortened by 8 bases and J by 4 bases, with 9 bases between the two germline ends. The CDR3: CASAAGNQPQHF. In nucleotides, the CDR3 is TGTGCCAGCGCTGCAGGGAATCAGCCCCAGCATTTT.